The T cell receptor (beta chain) under discussion was sequenced for a study of vaccination effects on CD4 cells after COVID-19. On the study more broadly: At 16 days and at one week before vaccination, samples were given by two convalescent patients.

The protocol was immunoSEQ multiplex PCR, while the TCRdb copy is restricted to in-frame clones and leaves out a portion. The sample contains about 47,000 clones, about 76% of which appear only once. Comments on this clone: The antigen is unknown.

The germline V gene has CDR1 SGDLS and CDR2 YYNGEE. There are 16 residues in the CDR3. The junction had 4 bases not matched to a gene; V was cut back by 1 base and J by 0 bases. Study outcomes and limitations: Spike-reactive clones found after vaccination in convalescents were mainly new vaccine-induced clones.

Subsequent to a culture period of more than 9 days, CD4+ T cells were isolated. Sequenced material: CD4+ T cells from PBMCs cultured without peptide, taken before COVID-19 vaccination. The origin of this receptor is a human donor who had a prior SARS-CoV-2 infection. The V and J genes are TRBV9 and TRBJ2-1; 7 bases map to TRBD2. The CDR3 DNA is TGTGCCAGCAGCGTATCGGGGGGAAGCTCCTACAATGAGCAGTTCTTC. Translated, it gives CASSVSGGSSYNEQFF.